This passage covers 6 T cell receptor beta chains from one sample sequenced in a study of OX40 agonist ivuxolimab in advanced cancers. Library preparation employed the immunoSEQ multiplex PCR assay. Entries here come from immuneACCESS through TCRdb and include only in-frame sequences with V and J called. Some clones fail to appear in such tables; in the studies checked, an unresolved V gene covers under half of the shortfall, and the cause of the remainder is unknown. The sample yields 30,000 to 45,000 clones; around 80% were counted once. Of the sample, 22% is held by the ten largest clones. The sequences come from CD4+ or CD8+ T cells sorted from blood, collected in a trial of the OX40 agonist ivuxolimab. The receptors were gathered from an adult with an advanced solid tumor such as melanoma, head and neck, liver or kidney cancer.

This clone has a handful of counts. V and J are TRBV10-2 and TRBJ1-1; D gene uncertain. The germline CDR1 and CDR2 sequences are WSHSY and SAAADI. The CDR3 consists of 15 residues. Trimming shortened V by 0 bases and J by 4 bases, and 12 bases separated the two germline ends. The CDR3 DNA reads TGCGCCAGCAGTGAGTCGACTCGGGTGGCCACTGAAGCTTTCTTT. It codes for CASSESTRVATEAFF.

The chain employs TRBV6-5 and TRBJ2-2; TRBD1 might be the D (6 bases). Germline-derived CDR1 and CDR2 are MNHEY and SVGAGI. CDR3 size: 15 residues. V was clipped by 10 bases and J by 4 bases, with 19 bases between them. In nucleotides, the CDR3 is TGTGCCACCGAGGGGACAAGGGCATCCACCGGGGAGCTGTTTTTT. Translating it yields CATEGTRASTGELFF.

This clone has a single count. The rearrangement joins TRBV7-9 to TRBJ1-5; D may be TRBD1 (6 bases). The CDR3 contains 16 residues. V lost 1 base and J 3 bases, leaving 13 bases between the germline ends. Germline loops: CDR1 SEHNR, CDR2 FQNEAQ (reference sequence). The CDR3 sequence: CASSLEGRGYNQPQHF. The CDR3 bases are TGTGCCAGCAGCTTAGAGGGCAGGGGCTACAATCAGCCCCAGCATTTT. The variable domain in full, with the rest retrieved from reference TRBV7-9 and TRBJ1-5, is DTGVSQNPRHKITKRGQNVTFRCDPISEHNRLYWYRQTLGQGPEFLTYFQNEAQLEKSRLLSDRFSAERPKGSFSTLEIQRTEQGDSAMYLCASSLEGRGYNQPQHFGDGTRLSIL.

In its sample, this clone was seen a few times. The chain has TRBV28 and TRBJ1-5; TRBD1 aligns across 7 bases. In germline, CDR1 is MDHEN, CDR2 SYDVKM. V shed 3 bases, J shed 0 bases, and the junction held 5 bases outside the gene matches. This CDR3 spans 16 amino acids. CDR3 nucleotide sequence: TGTGCCAGCAGTTTGCCCCGGGACAGTAGCAATCAGCCCCAGCATTTT. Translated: CASSLPRDSSNQPQHF.

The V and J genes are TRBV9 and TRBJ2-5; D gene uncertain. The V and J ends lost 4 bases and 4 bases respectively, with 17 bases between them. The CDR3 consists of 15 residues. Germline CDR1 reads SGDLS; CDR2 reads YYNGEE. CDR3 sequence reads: CASSPAHRLSETQYF. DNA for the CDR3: TGTGCCAGCAGCCCGGCCCACCGGCTTTCAGAGACCCAGTACTTC.

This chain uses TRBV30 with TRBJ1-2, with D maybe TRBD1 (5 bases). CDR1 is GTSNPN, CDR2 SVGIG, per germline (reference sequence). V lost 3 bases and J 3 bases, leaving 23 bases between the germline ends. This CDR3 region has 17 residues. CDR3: CAWRADPRGRSYYGYTF. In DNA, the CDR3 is TGTGCCTGGAGGGCCGATCCTCGGGGCAGGAGTTACTATGGCTACACCTTC.